Listed below are T cell receptor beta chains from one sample, sequenced in a study of early T cells in non-severe SARS-CoV-2 infection. TCRdb reprocessed the 5' RACE reads via MiXCR and lists one record per CDR3 protein. The profile shows approximately 98,000 distinct CDR3 sequences, about 12% of them singletons. Specimen: whole blood. These TCRs come from an adult who was a healthcare worker with PCR-confirmed SARS-CoV-2 infection or an uninfected control (not recorded which). Each CDR3 is given with its conserved first and last residue. A D gene is named only where the DNA matches it firmly. The size of a clone is reported for some rows only, either as once, few or many, or as a class for expanded clones.

>TRBD1|many|TRBV25-1|TRBJ1-4
TGTGCCAGCAGTGCCCTGGACAGGGACAATGAAAAACTGTTTTTT
CASSALDRDNEKLFF
>NA|NA|TRBV5-1|TRBJ2-7
TGCGCCAGCAGCTTGGCACTTACATCCTCCTACGAGCAGTACTTC
CASSLALTSSYEQYF
>NA|many|TRBV7-3|TRBJ2-4
TGTGCCAGCAGCCCCCTACCGGGAGTAAAAAACATTCAGTACTTC
CASSPLPGVKNIQYF
>TRBD2|few|TRBV28|TRBJ2-3
TGTGCCAGCAGTCCCGGACTAGGTTGGACAGATACGCAGTATTTT
CASSPGLGWTDTQYF
>TRBD2|many|TRBV11-2|TRBJ2-3
TGTGCCAGCACCAGGGGGACTAGCGGCACAGATACGCAGTATTTT
CASTRGTSGTDTQYF
>NA|few|TRBV20-1|TRBJ2-2
TGCAGCGCATCACCGTCTCACGCGGGAACCGGGGAGCTGTTTTTT
CSASPSHAGTGELFF
>TRBD1|once|TRBV20-1|TRBJ2-7
TGCAGTGTTCGGACAGGGCTCCAATACGAGCAGTACTTC
CSVRTGLQYEQYF
>NA|few|TRBV9|TRBJ1-4
TGTGCCAGCAGCGCGCGCACCAATAATGAAAAACTGTTTTTT
CASSARTNNEKLFF
>NA|many|TRBV28|TRBJ2-1
TGTGCCACTGGGGAAGGCGGAAACTACAATGAGCAGTTCTTC
CATGEGGNYNEQFF
>NA|few|TRBV20-1|TRBJ2-1
TGCAGTGCCAGACTCGGTGAGCAGTTCTTC
CSARLGEQFF
>NA|many|TRBV9|TRBJ2-7
TGTGCCAGCAGTCTTAACTCAGGCGAGCAGTACTTC
CASSLNSGEQYF
>TRBD2|NA|TRBV10-3|TRBJ2-1
TGTGCCATCAGTGTAAAAGCGGGAGGCATCAATGAGCAGTTCTTC
CAISVKAGGINEQFF
>NA|NA|TRBV18|TRBJ1-2
TGTGCCAGCTCACCAAGTCAACCCGGGGGCTACACCTTC
CASSPSQPGGYTF
>NA|many|TRBV7-2|TRBJ1-4
TGTGCCAGCAGCTTAGCTTACGGATGGGACGAAAAACTGTTTTTT
CASSLAYGWDEKLFF
>NA|many|TRBV11-3|TRBJ2-1
TGTGCCAGCAGCTCTTACCAAGACTCCCTCTCCTACAATGAGCAGTTCTTC
CASSSYQDSLSYNEQFF
>NA|NA|TRBV20-1|TRBJ1-3
TGTCGATTGCGGGGGGCCTCTGGAAACACCATATATTTT
CRLRGASGNTIYF
>NA|many|TRBV6-1|TRBJ2-1
TGTGCCAGCACCAGAGCGGAATCATACTACAATGAGCAGTTCTTC
CASTRAESYYNEQFF
>NA|many|TRBV5-4|TRBJ2-7
TGTGCCAGCAGCCCCGATTGGGGTCACTCCTACGAGCAGTACTTC
CASSPDWGHSYEQYF
>NA|NA|TRBV5-1|TRBJ1-5
TGCGCCAGCAGCTTGGGCTGGAATCAGCCCCAGCATTTT
CASSLGWNQPQHF
>NA|few|TRBV12-3/TRBV12-4|TRBJ1-1
TGTGCCAGCAGCCTCGAAGTCTTTGGAGCTTTCTTT
CASSLEVFGAFF
>NA|NA|TRBV15|TRBJ2-1
TGTGCCACCAGCAGAGATGGGGTAAGCTCCTACAATGAGCAGTTCTTC
CATSRDGVSSYNEQFF
>TRBD1|NA|TRBV15|TRBJ2-7
TGTGCCACCAGCCGAGAACTTCCCAGGGACAGGAACTACGAGCAGTACTTC
CATSRELPRDRNYEQYF
>TRBD1|few|TRBV7-3|TRBJ2-3
TGTGCCAGCAGCACGGGACAGAGCACAGATACGCAGTATTTT
CASSTGQSTDTQYF
>TRBD2|many|TRBV29-1|TRBJ2-5
TGCAGCGTTGGACTAGCGGGAGAAGAGACCCAGTACTTC
CSVGLAGEETQYF
>NA|few|TRBV5-1|TRBJ2-3
TGCGCCAGCAGCTTCTACCCTAGCACAGATACGCAGTATTTT
CASSFYPSTDTQYF
>TRBD1|few|TRBV29-1|TRBJ1-2
TGCAGCGTCTACCGGACAGGGAAGGGGAGCTATGGCTACACCTTC
CSVYRTGKGSYGYTF
>NA|once|TRBV7-2|TRBJ2-3
TGTGCCAGCAGCTCCACCTCCACAGATACGCAGTATTTT
CASSSTSTDTQYF
>NA|few|TRBV20-1|TRBJ2-1
TGCAGTGCCCCGGCTCGGGGGAGCTCCTACAATGAGCAGTTCTTC
CSAPARGSSYNEQFF
>TRBD1|few|TRBV5-6|TRBJ2-7
TGTGCCAGCAGCTCCCGGGACAGCTCCTACGAGCAGTACTTC
CASSSRDSSYEQYF
>NA|NA|TRBV12-3/TRBV12-4|TRBJ2-7
TGTGCCAGCAGTCCCCGGCAGGGTGGATCCTACGAGCAGTACTTC
CASSPRQGGSYEQYF
>TRBD2|NA|TRBV29-1|TRBJ2-2
TGCAGCGGCGGACTAGCGGGAGGGAACACCGGGGAGCTGTTTTTT
CSGGLAGGNTGELFF
>NA|NA|TRBV7-2|TRBJ1-1
TGTGCCAGCAGCTCGGGACACCTTGAAGCTTTCTTT
CASSSGHLEAFF
>NA|NA|TRBV5-6|TRBJ2-5
TGTGCCAGCAGCTTTGTGGAAGAGACCCAGTACTTC
CASSFVEETQYF